Listed here are 31 T cell receptor beta chains from one sample, sequenced in a study of identical twins. TCRdb redid the calling of the 5' RACE reads with MiXCR, one entry per CDR3 protein. Of a few hundred thousand distinct CDR3 sequences listed, roughly 9.9% were seen once; the top ten hold roughly 3%. The same specimen was also included in a second study, on yellow fever vaccine responses in identical twins.

Sequenced: PBMCs. The receptors shown here come from a woman aged 18-35 years in good health.

The CDR3 region has the DNA TGCGCCAGCAGCCAACATACGTCGGGACACTCCTACGAGCAGTACTTC. Protein: CASSQHTSGHSYEQYF. The chain employs TRBV4-1 and TRBJ2-7; D is possibly TRBD1 (6 bases). Between the trimmed V and J ends, which lost 2 bases and 0 bases, there was a span of 14 bases. The germline V gene has CDR1 MGHRA and CDR2 YSYEKL. CDR3 length: 16 residues.

This clonotype was recorded once. The chain carries TRBV3-1 and TRBJ1-4; no reliable D call. CDR1 LGHDT and CDR2 YNNKEL come from the germline V gene (reference sequence). V lost 6 bases and J lost 5, with 10 bases in between. This CDR3 has 13 residues. In nucleotides, the CDR3 is TGTGCCAGCAGAGGTCCGATCAATGAAAAACTGTTTTTT. This gives the protein CASRGPINEKLFF. Using reference TRBV3-1 and TRBJ1-4 for the parts outside the CDR3, the full variable domain is DTAVSQTPKYLVTQMGNDKSIKCEQNLGHDTMYWYKQDSKKFLKIMFSYNNKELIINETVPNRFSPKSPDKAHLNLHINSLELGDSAVYFCASRGPINEKLFFGSGTQLSVL.

The V call is TRBV7-9, the J call TRBJ2-7, with TRBD1 as a possible D gene (7 bases). CDR1 and CDR2 from the germline V gene are SEHNR and FQNEAQ (reference sequence). The length of the CDR3 is 14 residues. Trimming stripped 4 bases from V and 1 base from J, with 11 bases between. Here the CDR3 reads CASSYGGQSYEQYF. For the CDR3, the DNA is TGTGCCAGCAGCTACGGGGGACAGTCCTACGAGCAGTACTTC.

In this sample, this clonotype turned up many times. The genes are TRBV6-5 and TRBJ2-2; D call uncertain. V lost 0 bases and J 6 bases, leaving 17 bases between the germline ends. Germline V gene lookup returns CDR1 MNHEY and CDR2 SVGAGI. The CDR3 consists of 17 residues. The CDR3 spells CASSYSIPSDPPGELFF. As DNA, the CDR3 is TGTGCCAGCAGTTACTCGATACCGTCCGATCCCCCCGGGGAGCTGTTTTTT.

CDR3 nucleotide sequence: TGCAGTGCTAGAGGGACAGGGGCGTCCTACGAGCAGTACTTC. It encodes CSARGTGASYEQYF. The rearrangement uses TRBV20-1 and TRBJ2-7; 9 bases agree with TRBD1. The CDR3 runs 14 residues. V was pared by 1 base and J by 1 base, with 2 bases of the junction left unmatched. Germline V gene data show CDR1 as DFQATT and CDR2 as SNEGSKA (reference sequence).

The V and J genes are TRBV28 and TRBJ2-3; either TRBD1 or TRBD2 may supply D (5 bases each). CDR1 and CDR2 (germline): MDHEN, SYDVKM. The CDR3 consists of 12 residues. Trimming shortened V by 3 bases and J by 10 bases, and 11 bases separated the two germline ends. As DNA, the CDR3 is TGTGCCAGCAGTTTCTTTCAGGGAGCGCAGTATTTT. Residues: CASSFFQGAQYF.

This sequence joins TRBV5-1 and TRBJ1-3; weak D call: TRBD1 (5 bases). V was clipped by 0 bases and J by 1 base, with 11 bases between them. CDR3 length equals 16 residues. The germline CDR1 and CDR2 sequences are SGHRS and YFSETQ. The CDR3 region is CASSLAMTASGNTIYF. The CDR3 DNA reads TGCGCCAGCAGCTTGGCTATGACAGCATCTGGAAACACCATATATTTT.

In this sample, this clonotype turned up a few times. V usage is TRBV5-5 and J usage is TRBJ2-3; 8 nucleotides line up with TRBD1. The CDR3 totals 16 residues. The trim removed 2 bases at V and 3 bases at J, leaving 8 bases unmatched. Germline V gene sequence: CDR1 SGHKS, CDR2 YYEKEE (reference sequence). Here the CDR3 reads CASSLDRGSVTDTQYF. As DNA, the CDR3 is TGTGCCAGCAGCTTAGACAGGGGATCTGTGACAGATACGCAGTATTTT.

This clonotype has a count of ten or more. This chain connects TRBV12-5 to TRBJ1-1; tentatively, D is TRBD1 (5 bases). Germline V CDR1 and CDR2: LGHNT, FRNRAP. Trimming stripped 7 bases from V and 7 bases from J, with 19 bases between. This CDR3 is built from 14 residues. The CDR3: CASVRGSPGNEAFF. DNA for the CDR3: TGTGCTAGTGTAAGGGGCTCGCCGGGTAATGAAGCTTTCTTT.

This clonotype has a count of ten or more. This chain uses TRBV20-1 with TRBJ2-7; no clear D. V was trimmed by 5 bases and J by 2 bases, leaving 16 bases between them. CDR1 and CDR2 from the germline V gene are DFQATT and SNEGSKA (reference sequence). The CDR3 contains 14 residues. The CDR3 is CSAASFAGAYEQYF. The CDR3, as DNA: TGCAGTGCTGCCTCCTTCGCAGGAGCCTACGAGCAGTACTTC.

V usage is TRBV4-1 and J usage is TRBJ1-5; a weak D match, TRBD1 (6 bases). The CDR3 runs to 15 residues. The germline V gene has CDR1 MGHRA and CDR2 YSYEKL. V lost 3 bases and J lost 9, with 18 bases in between. This chain's CDR3 is CASSQQTRGPGPQHF. DNA of the CDR3: TGCGCCAGCAGCCAGCAGACCAGGGGCCCTGGGCCCCAGCATTTT.

This clonotype was seen a few times. V gene TRBV6-1 combines with J gene TRBJ1-6; D call uncertain. This CDR3 contains 14 residues. V was cut by 6 bases and J by 0 bases, with 6 bases left in between. CDR1 is MNHNS, CDR2 SASEGT, per germline. CDR3 coding DNA: TGTGCCAGCAGGGCAAGCTCCTATAATTCACCCCTCCACTTT. The encoded protein is CASRASSYNSPLHF.

V usage is TRBV12-3 or TRBV12-4 and J usage is TRBJ1-5, with D unresolved. The CDR3 consists of 15 residues. V was clipped by 5 bases and J by 0 bases, with 11 bases between them. The DNA of the CDR3 is TGTGCCAGCAGTGAGATGCCTAATAGCAATCAGCCCCAGCATTTT. Translated: CASSEMPNSNQPQHF.

This clonotype was seen repeatedly, ten times or more. V is TRBV29-1 and J is TRBJ2-2, with TRBD1 matching over 7 bases. J was trimmed by 7 bases and V by 2 bases; bases with no gene match: 7. From germline, CDR1 is SQVTM and CDR2 ANQGSEA. The CDR3 is 14 residues long. CDR3: CSVERGGYSGELFF. Here the CDR3 DNA reads TGCAGCGTTGAAAGAGGGGGCTATAGCGGGGAGCTGTTTTTT.

This clonotype was counted many times. The chain combines TRBV20-1 with TRBJ2-1; TRBD2 matches 7 bases. The CDR3 has 14 residues. The V segment lost 5 bases and the J segment 6 bases; nucleotides outside the gene matches: 10. Germline V gene lookup returns CDR1 DFQATT and CDR2 SNEGSKA (reference sequence). The CDR3: CSAERTGGSNEQFF. The DNA of the CDR3 is TGCAGTGCTGAAAGGACGGGGGGAAGCAATGAGCAGTTCTTC.

This clonotype was seen repeatedly, ten times or more. This chain connects TRBV27 to TRBJ2-1; D might be TRBD2 (6 bases). CDR1 MNHEY and CDR2 SMNVEV come from the germline V gene (reference sequence). The CDR3 is 13 amino acids. Trimming stripped 4 bases from V and 6 bases from J, with 10 bases between. The chain's CDR3 is CASSSGTSNEQFF. The CDR3 region has the DNA TGTGCCAGCAGTTCCGGGACTTCCAATGAGCAGTTCTTC.

This clonotype was counted at least ten times. The chain is built from TRBV29-1 and TRBJ2-2, with D perhaps assigned TRBD1 or TRBD2 (6 bases each). The CDR3 is 14 residues long. V was clipped by 7 bases and J by 2 bases, with 14 bases between them. Per germline, CDR1 SQVTM and CDR2 ANQGSEA. The CDR3 sequence is CSAAKGGNTGELFF. Here the CDR3 DNA reads TGCAGCGCTGCCAAGGGGGGTAACACCGGGGAGCTGTTTTTT.

This clonotype came up many times. This sequence joins TRBV20-1 and TRBJ1-2; 7 nucleotides line up with TRBD1. Germline trimming cut 1 base from V and 4 bases from J; bases unmatched to any gene: 18. The CDR3 sequence is 18 residues long. CDR1 and CDR2 (germline): DFQATT, SNEGSKA (reference sequence). The DNA for the CDR3 is TGCAGTGCTAGAGGCGCCAGTTTAAGGGACAGTCTACTCTATGGCTACACCTTC. Amino acids: CSARGASLRDSLLYGYTF.

The chain recombines TRBV12-3 or TRBV12-4 with TRBJ2-3; D remains unclear. This CDR3 is 12 amino acids long. V gave up 7 bases and J gave up 6 bases, with 11 bases separating them. This CDR3 reads CASTPPSDTQYF. For the CDR3, the DNA is TGTGCCAGCACCCCCCCTTCCGATACGCAGTATTTT.

This chain joins TRBV12-3 or TRBV12-4 and TRBJ2-2; D call uncertain. V was pared by 5 bases and J by 11 bases, with 15 bases between. The CDR3 is 13 residues long. CDR3 nucleotides: TGTGCCAGCAGTCCGGACGAGGAGCCAGAGCTGTTTTTT. Translating gives CASSPDEEPELFF.

This clonotype was detected a few times. The rearrangement links TRBV5-1 to TRBJ1-6, with D perhaps matching TRBD1 (5 bases). This CDR3 comprises 15 residues. The germline gives CDR1 SGHRS, CDR2 YFSETQ. Between the trimmed V and J ends, which lost 2 bases and 6 bases, there was a span of 12 bases. CDR3 sequence: CASSLQDSLNSPLHF. As DNA, the CDR3 is TGCGCCAGCAGCTTACAAGACAGCCTTAATTCACCCCTCCACTTT.

This clonotype occurred a few times. The V and J genes are TRBV11-2 and TRBJ2-5; D is unresolved. The CDR3 runs to 14 residues. The germline gives CDR1 SGHAT, CDR2 FQNNGV. Trimming shortened V by 2 bases and J by 4 bases, and 11 bases separated the two germline ends. CDR3 region: CASSLPPVAETQYF. As DNA, the CDR3 is TGTGCCAGCAGCTTACCCCCAGTGGCAGAGACCCAGTACTTC.

This clonotype was seen at least ten times. The chain links TRBV5-6 to TRBJ1-5, with 7 bases aligning to TRBD1. V trimming: 3 bases; J trimming: 7 bases; junction bases outside the gene matches: 10. Germline V lookup: CDR1 SGHDT, CDR2 YYEEEE. The CDR3 loop spans 15 amino acids. The CDR3 region has the DNA TGTGCCAGCAGCTGGGGAGGGGGCTCGGGGCAGCCCCAGCATTTT. It specifies CASSWGGGSGQPQHF. The full variable domain, completed using reference TRBV5-6 and TRBJ1-5, is DAGVTQSPTHLIKTRGQQVTLRCSPKSGHDTVSWYQQALGQGPQFIFQYYEEEERQRGNFPDRFSGHQFPNYSSELNVNALLLGDSALYLCASSWGGGSGQPQHFGDGTRLSIL.

In this sample, this clonotype turned up a few times. The chain recombines TRBV6-5 with TRBJ2-5; D is possibly TRBD1 (6 bases). Per germline, CDR1 MNHEY and CDR2 SVGAGI. V lost 5 bases, J lost 2 bases, and 12 bases lay in between. This CDR3 has 14 amino acids. The CDR3 reads CASSTHTGQETQYF. The CDR3 coding sequence is TGTGCCAGCAGTACTCATACAGGGCAAGAGACCCAGTACTTC.

The chain uses TRBV5-1 and TRBJ2-3, with TRBD1 matching 7 bases. CDR1 SGHRS and CDR2 YFSETQ come from the germline V gene. This CDR3 has 13 residues. Germline trimming cut 6 bases from V and 4 bases from J; bases unmatched to any gene: 5. CDR3 region: CASIRQGSDTQYF. The CDR3 DNA follows: TGCGCCAGCATTAGACAGGGTTCAGATACGCAGTATTTT.

This clonotype was detected a few times. The gene calls are TRBV18 and TRBJ2-7; maybe TRBD2 (5 bases). Germline-derived CDR1 and CDR2 are KGHSH and LQKENI. Trimming took off 3 bases at V and 0 bases at J, with 18 bases between the two ends. This CDR3 has 17 amino acids. For the CDR3, the DNA is TGTGCCAGCTCACCCCCCCCCGGGGTCAGTATCTCCTACGAGCAGTACTTC. It is translated as CASSPPPGVSISYEQYF. Combining the CDR3 with reference TRBV18 and TRBJ2-7 gives the whole variable domain NAGVMQNPRHLVRRRGQEARLRCSPMKGHSHVYWYRQLPEEGLKFMVYLQKENIIDESGMPKERFSAEFPKEGPSILRIQQVVRGDSAAYFCASSPPPGVSISYEQYFGPGTRLTVT.

This clonotype occurred many times. The chain uses TRBV12-3 or TRBV12-4 and TRBJ2-1; 7 nucleotides agree with TRBD2. Unmatched junction bases numbered 6, after V lost 3 bases and J lost 1 base. The CDR3 spans 16 residues. The CDR3 DNA reads as TGTGCCAGCAGTTTCCAAGCGGGGCCATCCTACAATGAGCAGTTCTTC. Translating gives CASSFQAGPSYNEQFF.

The chain is built from TRBV7-2 and TRBJ2-5; 8 bases are a match to TRBD1. Germline assignment: CDR1 SGHTA and CDR2 FQGNSA. The CDR3 totals 14 residues. The V gene end was trimmed by 5 bases and the J gene end by 5 bases; junction bases not matched to a gene: 7. The CDR3 here is CASSTGQGWETQYF. The CDR3 coding sequence is TGTGCCAGCAGCACTGGACAGGGTTGGGAGACCCAGTACTTC.

The chain has TRBV15 and TRBJ2-3; possibly TRBD1 for D (5 bases). Trimming cost V 1 base and J 0 bases, with 20 bases left between them. The CDR3 consists of 19 residues. Germline V lookup: CDR1 LNHNV, CDR2 YYDKDF (reference sequence). CDR3 DNA sequence: TGTGCCACCAGCAGAGTCCGTCATCCTTCAGGGTCTAGCACAGATACGCAGTATTTT. As protein: CATSRVRHPSGSSTDTQYF.

The chain recombines TRBV7-2 with TRBJ2-3, with 11 bases identical to TRBD1. Germline V CDR1 and CDR2: SGHTA, FQGNSA. Germline trimming cut 5 bases from V and 4 bases from J; bases unmatched to any gene: 8. CDR3 length: 16 amino acids. CDR3: CASSDDRTGGSDTQYF. CDR3 sequence (DNA): TGTGCCAGCAGCGACGACAGGACAGGGGGCTCAGATACGCAGTATTTT.

This chain connects TRBV2 to TRBJ2-5; 10 positions match TRBD2. The CDR3 extends over 15 amino acids. Germline trimming cut 2 bases from V and 7 bases from J; bases unmatched to any gene: 7. Germline CDR1 and CDR2: SNHLY and FYNNEI. The CDR3 nucleotides are TGTGCCAGCAGTGAAAGTGCTAGCGGGGGTGGGACCCAGTACTTC. It encodes CASSESASGGGTQYF.